This is a list of T cell receptor beta chains from one sample in a study of shared clonotypes between healthy human individuals. Only in-frame clones appear in the TCRdb table, and some are missing; sequencing was by immunoSEQ multiplex PCR. The sample records around 1.6 million clones, around 98% being singletons. The sequencing input was naive CD4+ T cells sorted from blood. The receptors here all came from a young man in good health. The conserved cysteine and the conserved F or W are not part of the CDR3 here. Each record gives: D gene, clone size, J gene, CDR3 length, V gene, CDR3 protein. The D gene is left open where the match is weak. A row's size may be missing; if present it is once, few, many or a size class.

>NA|NA|TRBJ1-5|13|TRBV28
ASSLGGWENQPQH
>NA|NA|TRBJ2-3|11|TRBV9
ASSVIVGDTQY
>NA|NA|TRBJ2-5|9|TRBV28
ASSSVGTQY
>NA|NA|TRBJ2-1|13|TRBV29-1
SSQKVGGSYNEQF
>NA|NA|TRBJ2-3|14|TRBV6-1
ASSALVDSPTDTQY
>TRBD2|NA|TRBJ2-5|16|TRBV5-1
ASSQGLVHFAAQETQY
>NA|NA|TRBJ2-1|12|TRBV28
ASSLFRGQHEQF
>NA|NA|TRBJ1-1|10|TRBV28
ASSWTVPEAF
>TRBD2|NA|TRBJ2-4|14|TRBV6-5
ASSYSGEGAKNIQY
>TRBD1|NA|TRBJ2-1|13|TRBV5-5
ASSLGQGANNEQF
>NA|NA|TRBJ1-2|13|TRBV5-6
ASRSRANFNYGYT
>NA|NA|TRBJ2-2|11|TRBV5-1
ASSLGRPGELF
>NA|NA|TRBJ1-2|12|TRBV19
ASSISMWRDGYT
>NA|NA|TRBJ1-5|10|TRBV28
ASSSGSQPQH
>TRBD2|NA|TRBJ2-1|15|TRBV7-3
ASSPGPRDYHSNEQF
>TRBD2|NA|TRBJ2-3|14|TRBV5-1
ASSLAAGAGPDTQY
>NA|NA|TRBJ1-5|14|TRBV2
ASSEGTLRSNQPQH
>NA|NA|TRBJ1-5|15|TRBV28
ASEGRVGPRGNQPQH
>NA|NA|TRBJ2-2|10|TRBV10-2
ASSKRGGELF
>TRBD1|once|TRBJ2-1|13|TRBV5-1
ASSQWTGEGGEQF
>TRBD1|once|TRBJ2-7|12|TRBV15
ATSNLGQIYEQY
>NA|NA|TRBJ2-7|14|TRBV25-1
ASSAERGTDSYEQY
>TRBD1|NA|TRBJ2-1|11|TRBV27
ASSLRGQTEQF
>TRBD2|NA|TRBJ2-7|17|TRBV15
ATSREGTSGGHSSYEQY
>TRBD1|NA|TRBJ2-7|14|TRBV14
ASSRTGARVSYEQY
>TRBD1|NA|TRBJ1-5|11|TRBV27
ASRGQGTQPQH
>NA|NA|TRBJ1-1|9|TRBV2
ASSEAAGAF
>TRBD2|NA|TRBJ2-3|14|TRBV5-4
ASSSPKAGATDTQY
>NA|NA|TRBJ2-7|10|TRBV27
ASSSWGYEQY
>TRBD1|NA|TRBJ1-1|13|TRBV28
ASKGTGERNTEAF
>NA|NA|TRBJ2-5|10|TRBV13
ASSVREETQY
>TRBD1|NA|TRBJ2-5|12|TRBV5-1
ASSLEQGQETQY
>NA|NA|TRBJ1-1|14|TRBV18
ASSPGRAVYSTEAF
>NA|NA|TRBJ1-2|11|TRBV27
ASSRAGSGGYT
>NA|NA|TRBJ1-5|12|TRBV28
ASASPLGNQPQH
>TRBD2|NA|TRBJ2-1|13|TRBV28
ASSRSGTTYNEQF
>NA|NA|TRBJ2-7|11|TRBV5-4
ASSWKGLYEQY
>NA|NA|TRBJ2-7|13|TRBV5-1
ASSLNTVNSYEQY
>NA|NA|TRBJ2-7|17|TRBV9
ASSVGGGLVGGRTYEQY
>TRBD1|NA|TRBJ1-2|12|TRBV5-1
ASSLVQGTYGYT
>NA|once|TRBJ1-3|11|TRBV5-4
ACTGVDGNTIY
>NA|NA|TRBJ2-7|11|TRBV5-1
ASSLTRYTEQY